This TCR beta chain is from a study of patients and donors after allogeneic stem cell transplantation. This clonotype was seen ten or more times. Via MiXCR, TCRdb re-called the RT-PCR reads, giving one row per CDR3 protein. The profile shows about 960,000 distinct CDR3 sequences, about 20% of them singletons. The sequence came from a human donor who was either an allogeneic HSCT recipient or a stem cell or donor lymphocyte infusion donor (not recorded which). It is not recorded whose cells these are; they may come from a transplant donor. The sequenced sample consisted of blood, either unsorted or a sorted T cell fraction (not recorded which).

The CDR3 protein is CSAIGGQSSTDTQYF. The CDR3 DNA follows: TGCAGTGCTATTGGGGGGCAAAGTAGCACAGATACGCAGTATTTT. The chain is built from TRBV20-1 and TRBJ2-3; either TRBD1 or TRBD2 may fit D (6 bases each). This CDR3 has 15 amino acids. Germline V gene lookup returns CDR1 DFQATT and CDR2 SNEGSKA (reference sequence). Trimming cost V 4 bases and J 0 bases, with 14 bases left between them.